This TCR beta chain was obtained from a study of T cell responses to AZD1222 COVID-19 vaccine. Study outcomes and limitations: The donor group comprised mostly white British people and more females; the analysis possibly underestimated clonal diversity. Dominant at 160-218 and 743-854, vaccine-associated CD4 TCRs also spanned spike. Spike-specific TCR breadth and depth grew following two AZD1222 doses.

Germline CDR1 and CDR2: SQVTM and ANQGSEA. The junction had 10 bases not matched to a gene; V was cut back by 6 bases and J by 2 bases. The CDR3 contains 14 residues. About this clone: Its specificity is not known.

Sequencing was performed with immunoSEQ multiplex PCR; in TCRdb, only in-frame clones are kept and a portion is missing. The table includes fewer than 250,000 clones, 85% to 95% detected once. The sample here was peripheral blood, taken on day 0 of MenACWY control vaccination. V usage is TRBV29-1 and J usage is TRBJ2-7; 7 bases map to TRBD1. The sequence derives from an adult in good health. This CDR3 is CSVRPGQQPYEQYF. The CDR3 coding sequence is TGCAGCGTGCGCCCGGGACAGCAGCCCTACGAGCAGTACTTC.